The clone carrying this T cell receptor beta chain was seen only a few times. The entry originates in a study of cytomegalovirus exposure and HLA in healthy donors. The study ran its PCR with 60 Vbeta and 13 Jbeta primers. Method: immunoSEQ multiplex PCR; TCRdb's copy keeps in-frame clones and lacks some. The sample lists approximately 150,000 clones, 64% occurring once. Specimen: PBMCs. The sequence came from a young woman in good health and CMV-seropositive.

Written as DNA, the CDR3 is TGTGCCAGCAGCCGAGGGAGGGAGAGCACTGAAGCTTTCTTT. The encoded protein is CASSRGRESTEAFF. The V gene is TRBV28, the J gene TRBJ1-1; D ambiguous. CDR1 MDHEN and CDR2 SYDVKM come from the germline V gene. CDR3 length equals 14 residues. V was trimmed by 6 bases and J by 4 bases, leaving 15 bases between them.